These 25 T cell receptor beta chains came from one sample sequenced in a study of PD-L1 blockade in urothelial cancer. Documented time point: pretreatment peripheral blood. The table came from immunoSEQ multiplex PCR; TCRdb's copy has only in-frame clones and leaves some out. Here the sample spans around 45,000 clones, 80% being singletons. Sequencing was performed on PBMCs, taken around atezolizumab (anti-PD-L1) treatment. Receptors were obtained from a man between 60 and 75 years old with urothelial cancer.

The chain uses TRBV2 and TRBJ1-4, with 7 positions matching TRBD1. Trimming took 5 bases from V and 4 from J; bases not matched to a gene: 7. Per the germline V gene, CDR1 is SNHLY and CDR2 is FYNNEI. This CDR3 spans 15 amino acids. The CDR3 reads CASSYGQVVNEKLFF. CDR3 in DNA: TGTGCCAGCAGTTACGGACAGGTAGTTAATGAAAAACTGTTTTTT. Full variable domain (remainder filled in from reference TRBV2 and TRBJ1-4): EPEVTQTPSHQVTQMGQEVILRCVPISNHLYFYWYRQILGQKVEFLVSFYNNEISEKSEIFDDQFSVERPDGSNFTLKIRSTKLEDSAMYFCASSYGQVVNEKLFFGSGTQLSVL.

This clone was counted a few times. This rearrangement joins TRBV19 to TRBJ2-1; maybe TRBD1 (5 bases). The CDR3 has 13 residues. The germline CDR1 and CDR2 sequences are LNHDA and SQIVND (reference sequence). V shed 5 bases and J shed 4 bases, with 9 bases lying between them. The CDR3 spells CASSADTYNEQFF. As DNA, the CDR3 is TGTGCCAGTAGTGCGGACACATACAATGAGCAGTTCTTC.

The J gene is TRBJ2-7, the V gene TRBV18, with D perhaps matching TRBD1 (6 bases). Germline V CDR1 and CDR2: KGHSH, LQKENI. With 4 bases removed from V and 5 bases from J, the gap between germline ends came to 12 bases. This CDR3 has 13 amino acids. CDR3 coding DNA: TGTGCCAGCTCACGAAAACAGGGACACGAGCAGTACTTC. This translates into CASSRKQGHEQYF.

V and J are TRBV2 and TRBJ2-7, with 7 bases lining up with TRBD1. Germline CDR1 reads SNHLY; CDR2 reads FYNNEI. The J segment lost 4 bases and the V segment lost 8 bases, leaving 11 bases of the junction unmatched. The CDR3 runs 14 residues. CDR3 in DNA: TGTGCCAGCTCTTACGGGACAGTTCAATACGAGCAGTACTTC. It translates to CASSYGTVQYEQYF.

The gene calls are TRBV5-4 and TRBJ2-1; 11 bases agree with TRBD2. The germline gives CDR1 SGHNT, CDR2 YYREEE (reference sequence). The length of the CDR3 is 15 residues. J lost 4 bases, V lost 4 bases, and 4 bases had no gene match. This CDR3 reads CASSPGLAEYNEQFF. As DNA, the CDR3 is TGTGCCAGCAGCCCGGGACTAGCGGAGTACAATGAGCAGTTCTTC.

This chain uses TRBV6-1 with TRBJ1-2; D is undetermined. V was clipped by 6 bases and J by 10 bases, with 9 bases between them. In germline, CDR1 is MNHNS, CDR2 SASEGT. This CDR3 is built from 10 residues. This CDR3 reads CASRREDYTF. The CDR3, as DNA: TGTGCCAGCAGGCGGGAAGACTACACCTTC.

This clone occurred once. This sequence joins TRBV11-2 and TRBJ2-1; TRBD2 aligns across 9 bases. Germline trimming cut 0 bases from V and 8 bases from J; bases unmatched to any gene: 5. The CDR3 consists of 15 residues. In germline, CDR1 is SGHAT, CDR2 FQNNGV. The CDR3 reads CASSLEGGGAYEQFF. For the CDR3, the DNA is TGTGCCAGCAGCTTAGAGGGCGGGGGGGCCTATGAGCAGTTCTTC.

The chain links TRBV28 to TRBJ1-5, with D possibly being TRBD1 (6 bases). The germline V gene encodes CDR1 MDHEN and CDR2 SYDVKM. V was shortened by 7 bases and J by 4 bases, with 8 bases between the two germline ends. The CDR3 is 12 residues long. The CDR3 DNA reads TGTGCCAGCATGCAGGGGAATCAGCCCCAGCATTTT. It yields the protein CASMQGNQPQHF.

CDR3 in DNA: TGTGCCAGCAGCTTGGGTCGGCTAGCGGGAGGGCCGGTATCCTACGAGCAGTACTTC. Protein sequence: CASSLGRLAGGPVSYEQYF. The rearrangement links TRBV11-2 to TRBJ2-7; TRBD2 aligns across 12 bases. Trimming took 3 bases from V and 1 from J; bases not matched to a gene: 13. The CDR3 runs to 19 residues. Germline loops: CDR1 SGHAT, CDR2 FQNNGV.

This chain joins TRBV5-1 and TRBJ1-2; D might be TRBD1 (5 bases). The CDR3 consists of 12 residues. Trimming cost V 3 bases and J 5 bases, with 8 bases left between them. From germline, CDR1 is SGHRS and CDR2 YFSETQ. CDR3 residues: CASSSGPYGYTF. The CDR3 region has the DNA TGCGCCAGCAGCTCAGGGCCTTATGGCTACACCTTC.

This clone was found a few times. The J gene is TRBJ1-3, the V gene TRBV14; 7 nucleotides agree with TRBD1. The V and J ends lost 1 base and 4 bases, in that order; junction bases with no gene match: 4. Germline-derived CDR1 and CDR2 are SGHDN and FVKESK. The CDR3 runs 15 residues. This CDR3 is CASSQARGPGNTIYF. In DNA, the CDR3 is TGTGCCAGCAGCCAAGCAAGGGGGCCGGGAAACACCATATATTTT.

The genes are TRBV6-1 and TRBJ2-7; 7 bases agree with TRBD2. There are 17 residues in the CDR3. Germline CDR1 and CDR2: MNHNS and SASEGT. The ends lost 4 bases at V and 0 bases at J; junction bases unmatched: 12. The CDR3, as DNA: TGTGCCAGCAGTGGCGCCGGGACTACTTTTAGCTCCTACGAGCAGTACTTC. Translation gives CASSGAGTTFSSYEQYF.

The V gene is TRBV10-3, the J gene TRBJ2-2; 7 bases are a match to TRBD2. The CDR3 length is 14 residues. V lost 11 bases to trimming and J lost 6 bases; unmatched junction nucleotides: 12. Germline lookup yields CDR1 ENHRY and CDR2 SYGVKD. CDR3 in amino acids: CASIREGLAGELFF. As DNA, the CDR3 is TGTGCCTCGATAAGGGAGGGCCTTGCCGGGGAGCTGTTTTTT.

The V gene is TRBV10-2, the J gene TRBJ2-1; tentative D call: TRBD1 (6 bases). Trimming shortened V by 3 bases and J by 3 bases, and 15 bases separated the two germline ends. The CDR3 contains 16 residues. Germline V lookup: CDR1 WSHSY, CDR2 SAAADI. CDR3 bases: TGCGCCAGCAGTGATTCGCCCAGGGGAAGCTACAATGAGCAGTTCTTC. It is translated as CASSDSPRGSYNEQFF.

The chain recombines TRBV28 with TRBJ2-7, with a weak D call TRBD2 (5 bases). Trimming left V 5 bases short and J 6 bases short, with 20 bases between. This CDR3 comprises 15 residues. Germline-derived CDR1 and CDR2 are MDHEN and SYDVKM. CDR3 region: CASSPPGSYLGEQYF. The CDR3 region has the DNA TGTGCCAGCAGTCCCCCTGGGAGTTACCTTGGCGAGCAGTACTTC.

The chain links TRBV4-2 to TRBJ1-4; D is possibly TRBD1 (6 bases). CDR3 length: 16 amino acids. Per the germline V gene, CDR1 is LGHNA and CDR2 is YNFKEQ. With 1 base removed from V and 7 bases from J, the gap between germline ends came to 16 bases. The CDR3 is CASSQVMGARSEKLFF. CDR3 nucleotide sequence: TGTGCCAGCAGCCAAGTCATGGGGGCGCGGAGTGAAAAACTGTTTTTT.

The V gene is TRBV6-4, the J gene TRBJ1-1; 12 bases agree with TRBD1. J gave up 3 bases and V 2 bases, and 13 bases lay outside the gene matches. The CDR3 length is 19 residues. The germline CDR1 and CDR2 sequences are MRHNA and SNTAGT. The CDR3 loop reads CASSDLAWPGQGAHTEAFF. The CDR3 DNA follows: TGTGCCAGCAGTGACCTCGCTTGGCCGGGACAGGGGGCACACACTGAAGCTTTCTTT.

The chain carries TRBV19 and TRBJ2-2; TRBD2 might be the D (5 bases). CDR1 is LNHDA and CDR2 is SQIVND in the germline V gene (reference sequence). The CDR3 contains 12 residues. With 6 bases removed from V and 8 bases from J, the gap between germline ends came to 10 bases. In nucleotides, the CDR3 is TGTGCCAGTAGACTAGATTCTGGGGAGCTGTTTTTT. Amino acid sequence: CASRLDSGELFF. The variable domain in full, completed from reference TRBV19 and TRBJ2-2, reads DGGITQSPKYLFRKEGQNVTLSCEQNLNHDAMYWYRQDPGQGLRLIYYSQIVNDFQKGDIAEGYSVSREKKESFPLTVTSAQKNPTAFYLCASRLDSGELFFGEGSRLTVL.

This chain joins TRBV5-6 and TRBJ1-1; 12 positions match TRBD1. CDR1 is SGHDT and CDR2 is YYEEEE in the germline V gene. This CDR3 has 14 amino acids. The V gene end was trimmed by 3 bases and the J gene end by 11 bases; junction bases not matched to a gene: 8. This CDR3 reads CASSYPGTGGRAFF. The CDR3 DNA follows: TGTGCCAGCAGCTACCCCGGGACAGGGGGCAGGGCTTTCTTT.

V gene TRBV6-5 combines with J gene TRBJ1-1, with 7 bases fitting TRBD1. Trimming cost V 4 bases and J 1 base; bases outside gene matches: 6. The CDR3 consists of 15 residues. In germline, CDR1 is MNHEY, CDR2 SVGAGI. In nucleotides, the CDR3 is TGTGCCAGCAGTTCCGGACAGGTGGGGAACACTGAAGCTTTCTTT. Protein product: CASSSGQVGNTEAFF.

The V gene is TRBV28, the J gene TRBJ1-2; 7 bases align to TRBD1. The V and J ends lost 4 bases and 3 bases, in that order; junction bases with no gene match: 5. The CDR3 covers 14 residues. Germline values: CDR1 MDHEN, CDR2 SYDVKM. The CDR3 loop is CASSYTGVDYGYTF. The CDR3 DNA sequence: TGTGCCAGCAGTTACACAGGGGTCGACTATGGCTACACCTTC.

The gene calls are TRBV27 and TRBJ2-5, with TRBD2 identical over 8 bases. This CDR3 spans 16 amino acids. Germline values: CDR1 MNHEY, CDR2 SMNVEV (reference sequence). V lost 5 bases, J lost 1 base, and 9 bases stayed unmatched. In DNA form, the CDR3 reads TGTGCCAGCAGTCAAATGGGACTAGGCACCCAAGAGACCCAGTACTTC. Translated, it gives CASSQMGLGTQETQYF.

This sequence joins TRBV4-1 and TRBJ1-1; possible D gene TRBD1, 6 bases. The CDR3 contains 15 residues. CDR1 MGHRA and CDR2 YSYEKL come from the germline V gene. V lost 0 bases and J lost 6, with 14 bases in between. The CDR3 region has the DNA TGCGCCAGCAGCCAAGAAACAGGGTTTTCAGCTGAAGCTTTCTTT. The encoded protein is CASSQETGFSAEAFF.

V usage is TRBV28 and J usage is TRBJ1-1, with a possible D match to TRBD1 (5 bases). The germline V gene encodes CDR1 MDHEN and CDR2 SYDVKM. V dropped 3 bases and J dropped 4 bases, with 12 bases sitting between them. The CDR3 runs 14 residues. The CDR3 region has the DNA TGTGCCAGCAGTTTGCGGGGCTTGACCACTGAAGCTTTCTTT. It is translated as CASSLRGLTTEAFF.

The chain links TRBV28 to TRBJ2-3, with 8 bases that match TRBD2. This CDR3 has 15 amino acids. Germline V lookup: CDR1 MDHEN, CDR2 SYDVKM. J was trimmed by 2 bases and V by 6 bases; bases with no gene match: 7. CDR3 in amino acids: CASSQLAADTDTQYF. Written as DNA, the CDR3 is TGTGCCAGCAGCCAACTAGCGGCCGACACAGATACGCAGTATTTT.